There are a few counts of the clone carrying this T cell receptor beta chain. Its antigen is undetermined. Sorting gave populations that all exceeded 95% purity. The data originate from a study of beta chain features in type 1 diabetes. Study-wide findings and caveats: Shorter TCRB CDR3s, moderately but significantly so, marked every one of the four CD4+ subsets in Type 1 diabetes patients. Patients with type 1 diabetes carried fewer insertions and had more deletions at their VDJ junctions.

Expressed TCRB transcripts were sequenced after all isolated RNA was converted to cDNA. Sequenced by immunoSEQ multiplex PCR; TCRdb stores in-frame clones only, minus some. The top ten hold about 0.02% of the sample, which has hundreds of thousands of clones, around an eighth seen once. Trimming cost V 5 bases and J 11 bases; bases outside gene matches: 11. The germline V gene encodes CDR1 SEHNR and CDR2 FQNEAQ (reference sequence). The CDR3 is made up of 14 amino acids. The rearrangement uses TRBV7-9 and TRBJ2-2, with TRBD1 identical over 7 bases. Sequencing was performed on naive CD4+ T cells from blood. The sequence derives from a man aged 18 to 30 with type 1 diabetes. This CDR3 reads CASSPTGIGPELFF. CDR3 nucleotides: TGTGCCAGCAGCCCGACAGGGATCGGGCCTGAGCTGTTTTTT.